The clone carrying this T cell receptor (beta chain) was seen more than once but under ten times. Its antigen is as yet unknown. In germline, CDR1 is GTSNPN, CDR2 SVGIG (reference sequence). V was cut by 3 bases and J by 9 bases, with 9 bases left in between. The CDR3 totals 11 residues. The sample is drawn from a study of beta chain features in type 1 diabetes. The authors took one heparinised blood draw, averaging approximately 120 mL, from each donor. Sorting based on CD45RO/CCR7/CD25/CD127/CD95/CD27 separated CD4+ naive, central memory, regulatory and stem cell-like memory cells. Purity above 95% was achieved in all sorted populations. The study, taken as a whole, reports: Shortening of TCRB CDR3s, moderate but significant, appeared in all four CD4+ subsets of Type 1 diabetes patients. cDNA sequencing could over-represent cells with high TCR expression.

cDNA synthesis used the whole RNA isolate, giving expressed TCRB sequences. Produced via immunoSEQ multiplex PCR; TCRdb's table is partial and in-frame only. The table shows hundreds of thousands of clones, with over 11% occurring only once. The clonotype was recovered from a man between 18 and 35 years old with type 1 diabetes. The sample was naive CD4+ T cells from blood. The rearrangement joins TRBV30 to TRBJ2-1, with unresolved D. The CDR3 loop reads CAWSVFREQFF. The CDR3 DNA is TGTGCCTGGAGCGTCTTCCGTGAGCAGTTCTTC.